One and the same sample provided the 18 T cell receptor beta chains below, sequenced in a study of control samples from healthy donors and cancer patients. Method: immunoSEQ multiplex PCR; TCRdb's copy keeps in-frame clones and lacks some. Here the sample spans 65,000 to 95,000 clones, about nine tenths being singletons. Sequences were obtained from blood. The source is a man in his fifties in good health.

This CDR3 is CASSEQGAQETQYF. The DNA of the CDR3 is TGTGCCAGCAGTGAACAGGGGGCCCAAGAGACCCAGTACTTC. The rearrangement uses TRBV6-1 and TRBJ2-5; 8 nucleotides match TRBD1. Germline CDR1 reads MNHNS; CDR2 reads SASEGT. Trimming took 2 bases from V and 1 from J; bases not matched to a gene: 0. The CDR3 sequence is 14 residues long.

The rearrangement uses TRBV3-1 (or the pseudogene TRBV3-2) and TRBJ1-2; 8 bases line up with TRBD1. CDR3 length: 13 amino acids. The V segment lost 5 bases and the J segment 8 bases; nucleotides outside the gene matches: 7. Germline V CDR1 and CDR2: LGHDT, YNNKEL (reference sequence). The CDR3 spells CASSTGGARGYTF. CDR3 DNA: TGTGCCAGCAGCACAGGGGGTGCGAGAGGCTACACCTTC.

J is TRBJ2-7 and V is TRBV2; D remains unclear. V gave up 2 bases and J gave up 1 base, with 3 bases separating them. CDR1 is SNHLY, CDR2 FYNNEI, per germline. CDR3 length: 12 amino acids. The CDR3 spells CASSESSYEQYF. Here the CDR3 DNA reads TGTGCCAGCAGTGAAAGTTCCTACGAGCAGTACTTC.

The V and J genes are TRBV11-2 and TRBJ1-1, with a weak D call TRBD1 (5 bases). Germline V lookup: CDR1 SGHAT, CDR2 FQNNGV. The V end was cut by 5 bases, the J end by 0 bases, with 13 bases between. This CDR3 comprises 15 residues. This CDR3 reads CASSPLEQVNTEAFF. The CDR3 DNA reads TGTGCCAGCAGCCCCTTAGAACAGGTGAACACTGAAGCTTTCTTT.

The count of this clone is one. The V call is TRBV29-1, the J call TRBJ1-5, with 7 nucleotides matching TRBD1. CDR1 SQVTM and CDR2 ANQGSEA come from the germline V gene. This CDR3 comprises 14 residues. V was pared by 6 bases and J by 2 bases, with 7 bases of the junction left unmatched. The CDR3 sequence: CSVATGVGNQPQHF. The CDR3 bases are TGCAGCGTAGCTACAGGGGTCGGCAATCAGCCCCAGCATTTT.

This clone was recorded only once. V gene TRBV27 combines with J gene TRBJ1-3; D gene uncertain. This CDR3 region has 14 residues. The V end lost 5 bases, the J end lost 0 bases, and 8 bases lay between the germline ends. Per germline, CDR1 MNHEY and CDR2 SMNVEV (reference sequence). CDR3 in DNA: TGTGCCAGCAGTCAGGTTTACTCTGGAAACACCATATATTTT. This codes for CASSQVYSGNTIYF.

This chain joins TRBV5-1 and TRBJ2-7; TRBD2 matches 7 bases. The CDR3 is 16 residues long. The junction had 8 bases not matched to a gene; V was cut back by 2 bases and J by 0 bases. Germline assignment: CDR1 SGHRS and CDR2 YFSETQ. CDR3 nucleotide sequence: TGCGCCAGCAGCTTTTGGGGGGGATCTGGCTCCTACGAGCAGTACTTC. Protein sequence: CASSFWGGSGSYEQYF.

This chain links TRBV7-2 with TRBJ2-1; maybe TRBD2 (6 bases). CDR3 length: 15 residues. CDR1 and CDR2 from the germline V gene are SGHTA and FQGNSA. Trimming stripped 1 base from V and 4 bases from J, with 11 bases between. The DNA of the CDR3 is TGTGCCAGCAGCTTAGTCGGGGGATGGTACAATGAGCAGTTCTTC. Protein: CASSLVGGWYNEQFF. The complete variable domain, with remaining parts taken from reference TRBV7-2 and TRBJ2-1, reads GAGVSQSPSNKVTEKGKDVELRCDPISGHTALYWYRQSLGQGLEFLIYFQGNSAPDKSGLPSDRFSAERTGGSVSTLTIQRTQQEDSAVYLCASSLVGGWYNEQFFGPGTRLTVL.

The chain has TRBV30 and TRBJ1-5; 9 positions match TRBD1. The junction had 7 bases not matched to a gene; V was cut back by 2 bases and J by 5 bases. This CDR3 contains 15 residues. In germline, CDR1 is GTSNPN, CDR2 SVGIG (reference sequence). CDR3 coding DNA: TGTGCCTGGAGTAGCCGGGACAGGGCTTATCAGCCCCAGCATTTT. Translation: CAWSSRDRAYQPQHF.

The chain couples TRBV5-1 to TRBJ2-6; a weak D match, TRBD2 (5 bases). Germline-derived CDR1 and CDR2 are SGHRS and YFSETQ. V was clipped by 3 bases and J by 1 base, with 14 bases between them. The CDR3 length is 17 residues. The CDR3 sequence: CASSSLEDPSGANVLTF. The CDR3 DNA is TGCGCCAGCAGCTCCCTGGAGGATCCATCTGGGGCCAACGTCCTGACTTTC.

This rearrangement joins TRBV24-1 to TRBJ2-3; D not resolved. Germline lookup yields CDR1 KGHDR and CDR2 SFDVKD. Trimming removed 4 bases from V and 0 bases from J, with 7 bases in between. The CDR3 is made up of 14 amino acids. CDR3 sequence: CATSDSTSTDTQYF. Here the CDR3 DNA reads TGTGCCACCAGTGACAGCACCAGCACAGATACGCAGTATTTT.

The chain is built from TRBV11-2 and TRBJ1-2; 8 nucleotides match TRBD1. CDR3 length equals 14 residues. Germline V CDR1 and CDR2: SGHAT, FQNNGV. Germline trimming cut 1 base from V and 3 bases from J; bases unmatched to any gene: 1. The CDR3 region has the DNA TGTGCCAGCAGCTTAGGGACAGGGTACTATGGCTACACCTTC. As protein: CASSLGTGYYGYTF.

The chain recombines TRBV4-3 with TRBJ2-7; perhaps D is TRBD1 or TRBD2 (6 bases each). CDR3 length: 16 residues. The V gene's germline CDR1 is LGHNA and CDR2 YSLEER. Trimming shortened V by 0 bases and J by 2 bases, and 14 bases separated the two germline ends. The CDR3 is CASSQDVGGLTYEQYF. The CDR3 DNA reads as TGCGCCAGCAGCCAAGATGTAGGGGGGCTAACCTACGAGCAGTACTTC.

V is TRBV2 and J is TRBJ2-7, with TRBD2 matching over 7 bases. Looked up from germline, CDR1 is SNHLY and CDR2 is FYNNEI. This CDR3 has 14 residues. Losses at the gene ends were 7 bases for V and 3 bases for J; bases not matched to a gene: 9. In DNA, the CDR3 is TGTGCCAGCAACCTCGAGGGAGGGTTCTACGAGCAGTACTTC. This sequence encodes CASNLEGGFYEQYF.

About this clone: Other nucleotide sequences in the sample specify the same CDR3. V is TRBV2 and J is TRBJ1-1; maybe TRBD1 (6 bases). Between the trimmed V and J ends, which lost 4 bases and 4 bases, there was a span of 7 bases. The CDR3 consists of 12 residues. Per germline, CDR1 SNHLY and CDR2 FYNNEI. CDR3 sequence: CASSVGATEAFF. The DNA of the CDR3 is TGTGCCAGCAGTGTGGGGGCCACTGAAGCTTTCTTT.

The chain employs TRBV9 and TRBJ1-5; D is uncertain. CDR1 and CDR2 (germline): SGDLS, YYNGEE. The CDR3 is made up of 13 amino acids. The V end was cut by 4 bases, the J end by 7 bases, with 12 bases between. The CDR3 loop reads CASSLDLGQPQHF. DNA for the CDR3: TGTGCCAGCAGCCTCGATCTTGGGCAGCCCCAGCATTTT.

This clone was observed a few times. J is TRBJ1-4 and V is TRBV11-2; 7 bases are a match to TRBD1. The CDR3 has 14 amino acids. Germline V gene lookup returns CDR1 SGHAT and CDR2 FQNNGV. V shed 5 bases and J 5 bases; nucleotides not matched to a gene: 5. CDR3 loop: CASSLTGLNEKLFF. DNA of the CDR3: TGTGCCAGCAGCCTGACAGGGTTGAATGAAAAACTGTTTTTT.

This clone is judged medium-sized. The chain uses TRBV11-2 and TRBJ2-7; 9 bases map to TRBD1. The V gene's germline CDR1 is SGHAT and CDR2 FQNNGV. V trimming: 2 bases; J trimming: 4 bases; junction bases outside the gene matches: 6. CDR3 length: 15 amino acids. For the CDR3, the DNA is TGTGCCAGCAGCTTACTCAGACAGGGGGGGTACGAGCAGTACTTC. Translating gives CASSLLRQGGYEQYF.